One sample yielded the 10 T cell receptor beta chains listed below, sequenced in a study of CD8+ T cells in alopecia areata. Treatment here: oral pan-JAK inhibitor, 5-10 mg twice daily. Extracted from the samples, RNA was reverse transcribed into cDNA to serve as the sequencing template. Libraries were prepared by immunoSEQ multiplex PCR; TCRdb keeps only in-frame clonotypes and omits some of them. The data hold over 95,000 clones, with approximately 51% observed a single time. Sequencing used CD4+ T cells sorted from blood, obtained at week 24, from a patient treated with tofacitinib. The receptors were gathered from a human donor with alopecia areata.

J is TRBJ2-7 and V is TRBV7-2, with TRBD1 as a possible D gene (6 bases). Germline values: CDR1 SGHTA, CDR2 FQGNSA. Trimming cost V 5 bases and J 3 bases, with 11 bases left between them. CDR3 length: 13 amino acids. CDR3 sequence reads: CASSVGTHYEQYF. CDR3 nucleotide sequence: TGTGCCAGCAGCGTCGGGACACACTACGAGCAGTACTTC.

The chain has TRBV6-5 and TRBJ2-3, with D possibly TRBD2 on 5 matching bases. CDR3 length equals 14 residues. The V gene's germline CDR1 is MNHEY and CDR2 SVGAGI. V was shortened by 6 bases and J by 4 bases, with 14 bases between the two germline ends. This CDR3 reads CASSPGLASDTQYF. CDR3 DNA: TGTGCCAGCAGCCCCGGGCTAGCATCAGATACGCAGTATTTT.

The chain joins TRBV5-1 to TRBJ2-5; maybe TRBD2 (6 bases). The V end was cut by 4 bases, the J end by 1 base, with 17 bases between. Germline assignment: CDR1 SGHRS and CDR2 YFSETQ. CDR3 length equals 16 residues. The CDR3 loop is CASSHDGAGIQETQYF. In DNA, the CDR3 is TGCGCCAGCAGCCACGACGGGGCGGGGATCCAAGAGACCCAGTACTTC.

The DNA of the CDR3 is TGTGCCTGGAGTCGGGGGGGCGCCGCTGAAGCTTTCTTT. Translated: CAWSRGGAAEAFF. The chain couples TRBV30 to TRBJ1-1; tentatively, D is TRBD1 (6 bases). The CDR3 contains 13 residues. V was shortened by 2 bases and J by 6 bases, with 13 bases between the two germline ends. CDR1 is GTSNPN and CDR2 is SVGIG in the germline V gene (reference sequence).

This clone was counted between two and nine times. V is TRBV11-2 and J is TRBJ1-1; 10 bases align to TRBD1. The trim removed 5 bases at V and 4 bases at J, leaving 7 bases unmatched. Germline CDR1 reads SGHAT; CDR2 reads FQNNGV. The CDR3 consists of 15 residues. The CDR3: CASSPRTGGSTEAFF. CDR3 coding DNA: TGTGCCAGCAGCCCTCGGACAGGGGGAAGCACTGAAGCTTTCTTT.

V and J are TRBV7-2 and TRBJ1-2; D gene uncertain. The V and J ends lost 2 bases and 8 bases respectively, with 12 bases between them. The germline V gene encodes CDR1 SGHTA and CDR2 FQGNSA. There are 13 residues in the CDR3. Here the CDR3 reads CASSLNNQQGYTF. The CDR3 bases are TGTGCCAGCAGCTTAAATAACCAACAGGGCTACACCTTC.

The V and J genes are TRBV18 and TRBJ2-1; possible D gene TRBD2, 5 bases. The CDR3 has 14 amino acids. V was pared by 3 bases and J by 0 bases, with 6 bases between. CDR1 is KGHSH, CDR2 LQKENI, per germline. CDR3 in DNA: TGTGCCAGCTCACCTGGGAGCTCCTACAATGAGCAGTTCTTC. This codes for CASSPGSSYNEQFF.

V usage is TRBV5-1 and J usage is TRBJ1-2, with D maybe TRBD1 (5 bases). The CDR3 runs to 14 residues. V was clipped by 4 bases and J by 7 bases, with 17 bases between them. Per the germline V gene, CDR1 is SGHRS and CDR2 is YFSETQ. The CDR3 region is CASSPHRISVGYTF. In nucleotides, the CDR3 is TGCGCCAGCAGCCCCCACAGGATTTCCGTTGGCTACACCTTC.

The chain uses TRBV30 and TRBJ2-3; D gene unclear. Germline-derived CDR1 and CDR2 are GTSNPN and SVGIG (reference sequence). The V and J ends lost 2 bases and 5 bases respectively, with 5 bases between them. The CDR3 totals 11 residues. CDR3 coding DNA: TGTGCCTGGAGTACGGGAGATACGCAGTATTTT. Translated: CAWSTGDTQYF. The full variable domain, with the rest looked up from reference TRBV30 and TRBJ2-3, is SQTIHQWPATLVQPVGSPLSLECTVEGTSNPNLYWYRQAAGRGLQLLFYSVGIGQISSEVPQNLSASRPQDRQFILSSKKLLLSDSGFYLCAWSTGDTQYFGPGTRLTVL.

Of note for this clone: The identical CDR3 is also encoded by other nucleotide sequences in the sample. The V call is TRBV29-1, the J call TRBJ2-1; tentatively, D is TRBD1 (5 bases). Germline V CDR1 and CDR2: SQVTM, ANQGSEA. CDR3 length: 11 residues. The ends were cut back, 7 bases at V and 3 bases at J, with 7 bases in the middle. CDR3 region: CSGRVYNEQFF. CDR3 in DNA: TGCAGCGGCAGGGTCTACAATGAGCAGTTCTTC.